Here is one TCR beta chain with its context. The source of the sample is a study of blood T cell repertoires in COVID-19. Study details: The United States, Italy and Spain provided the acute and convalescent COVID-19 samples.

Original analysis: It was from reference gene primer amplification that nucleated cell counts were estimated. Produced via immunoSEQ multiplex PCR; TCRdb's table is partial and in-frame only. From that table come the V and J calls and clone size; the DNA was used to work out D and trimming. The data show around 160,000 clones, with just over 90% seen just once and 2% to 3% held by the top ten. Looked up from germline, CDR1 is KGHDR and CDR2 is SFDVKD. This CDR3 has 11 amino acids. V gave up 6 bases and J gave up 3 bases, with 2 bases separating them. The source is a man between 18 and 35 years old with acute or convalescent COVID-19. This chain uses TRBV24-1 with TRBJ2-1; D ambiguous. Input material: peripheral blood. The CDR3 loop is CATSRYNEQFF. DNA for the CDR3: TGTGCCACCAGTCGCTACAATGAGCAGTTCTTC.